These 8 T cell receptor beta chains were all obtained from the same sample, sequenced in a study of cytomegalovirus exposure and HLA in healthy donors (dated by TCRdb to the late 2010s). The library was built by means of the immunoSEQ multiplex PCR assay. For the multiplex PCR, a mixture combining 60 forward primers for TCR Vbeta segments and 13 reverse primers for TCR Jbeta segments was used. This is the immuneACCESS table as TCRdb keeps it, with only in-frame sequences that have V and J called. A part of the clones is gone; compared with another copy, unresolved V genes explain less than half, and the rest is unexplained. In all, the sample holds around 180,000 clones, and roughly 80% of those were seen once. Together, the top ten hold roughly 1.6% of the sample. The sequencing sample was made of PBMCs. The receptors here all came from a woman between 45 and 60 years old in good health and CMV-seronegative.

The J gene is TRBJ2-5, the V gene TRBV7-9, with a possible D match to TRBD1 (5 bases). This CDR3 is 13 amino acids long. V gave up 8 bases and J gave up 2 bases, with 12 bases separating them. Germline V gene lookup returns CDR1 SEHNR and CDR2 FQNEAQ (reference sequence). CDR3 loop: CASGRGRQETQYF. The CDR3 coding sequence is TGTGCCAGCGGAAGGGGCAGGCAAGAGACCCAGTACTTC.

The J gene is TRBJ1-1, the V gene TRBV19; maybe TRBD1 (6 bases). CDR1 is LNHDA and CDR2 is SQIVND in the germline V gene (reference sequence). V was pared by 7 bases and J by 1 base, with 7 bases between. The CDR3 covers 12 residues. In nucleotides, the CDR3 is TGTGCCAGTACGGACAGGAACACTGAAGCTTTCTTT. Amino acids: CASTDRNTEAFF.

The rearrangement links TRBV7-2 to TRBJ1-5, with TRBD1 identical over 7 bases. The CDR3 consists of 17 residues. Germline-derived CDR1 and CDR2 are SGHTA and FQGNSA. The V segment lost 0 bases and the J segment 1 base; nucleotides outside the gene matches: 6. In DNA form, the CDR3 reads TGTGCCAGCAGCTTAGCCCCAGGGGGGATCAGCAATCAGCCCCAGCATTTT. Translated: CASSLAPGGISNQPQHF.

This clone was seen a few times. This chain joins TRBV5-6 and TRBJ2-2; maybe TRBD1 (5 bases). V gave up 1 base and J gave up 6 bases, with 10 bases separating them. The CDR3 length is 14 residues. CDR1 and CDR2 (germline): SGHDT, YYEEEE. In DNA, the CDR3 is TGTGCCAGCAGCTTGAGGGGAAGTGCCGGGGAGCTGTTTTTT. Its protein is CASSLRGSAGELFF.

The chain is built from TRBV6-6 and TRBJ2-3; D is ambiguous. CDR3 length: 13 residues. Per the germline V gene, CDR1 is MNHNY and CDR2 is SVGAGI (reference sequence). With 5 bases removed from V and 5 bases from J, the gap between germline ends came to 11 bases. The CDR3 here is CASSPPLEDTQYF. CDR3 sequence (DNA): TGTGCCAGCAGTCCCCCTTTAGAAGATACGCAGTATTTT.

The CDR3 region has the DNA TGTGCCAGCAGCGTGCCGGGACTAGCGGGCGTCGAGCAGTTCTTC. It codes for CASSVPGLAGVEQFF. V gene TRBV5-6 combines with J gene TRBJ2-1, with TRBD2 identical over 12 bases. Germline CDR1 reads SGHDT; CDR2 reads YYEEEE. V dropped 4 bases and J dropped 10; count of bases not matched to a gene: 9. The CDR3 has 15 amino acids.

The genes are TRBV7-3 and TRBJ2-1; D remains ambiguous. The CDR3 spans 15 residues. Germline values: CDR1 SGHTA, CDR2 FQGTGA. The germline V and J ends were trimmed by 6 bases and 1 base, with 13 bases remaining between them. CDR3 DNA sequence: TGTGCCAGCAGGATTGGAGAGTCTTCCTACAATGAGCAGTTCTTC. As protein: CASRIGESSYNEQFF.

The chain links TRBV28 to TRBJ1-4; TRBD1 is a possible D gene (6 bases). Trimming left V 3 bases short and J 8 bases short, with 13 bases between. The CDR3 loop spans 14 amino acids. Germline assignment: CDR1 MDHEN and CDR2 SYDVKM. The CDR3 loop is CASSLWSGVEKLFF. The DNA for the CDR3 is TGTGCCAGCAGTTTGTGGTCAGGGGTCGAAAAACTGTTTTTT.